The 29 T cell receptor beta chains given below trace back to one sample, sequenced in a study of cytomegalovirus exposure and HLA in healthy donors. Primers included in the PCR were 60 Vbeta and 13 Jbeta primers. This table comes from immunoSEQ multiplex PCR, and its TCRdb copy is limited to in-frame clones, with some not included. The table shows about 150,000 clones, with less than 90% occurring only once. Sequencing was performed on PBMCs. Every receptor here comes from a boy aged 2 to 10 in good health and CMV-seronegative.

As for this clone: Germline and junction disagree at one end, which may indicate a read error. The chain combines TRBV7-9 with TRBJ2-7; possibly TRBD1 for D (5 bases). Looked up from germline, CDR1 is SEHNR and CDR2 is FQNEAQ (reference sequence). The CDR3 sequence is 15 residues long. The CDR3 sequence: CSSSSRESKGYEQYF. CDR3 nucleotides: TGTTCCAGCAGCTCCAGGGAAAGCAAAGGCTACGAGCAGTACTTC.

The rearrangement joins TRBV18 to TRBJ1-1; 8 positions match TRBD1. This CDR3 is built from 15 residues. Germline V CDR1 and CDR2: KGHSH, LQKENI. Losses at the gene ends were 3 bases for V and 5 bases for J; bases not matched to a gene: 8. CDR3 loop: CASSPQQGAGTEAFF. In nucleotides, the CDR3 is TGTGCCAGCTCACCGCAGCAGGGGGCGGGAACTGAAGCTTTCTTT.

This clone was seen once. The V call is TRBV7-2, the J call TRBJ1-5; D remains unclear. CDR1 and CDR2 (germline): SGHTA, FQGNSA. The V end lost 1 base, the J end lost 0 bases, and 4 bases lay between the germline ends. The CDR3 has 14 residues. The CDR3 coding sequence is TGTGCCAGCAGCTTAGACAGTAGCAATCAGCCCCAGCATTTT. This encodes CASSLDSSNQPQHF.

The chain uses TRBV5-1 and TRBJ1-5; D ambiguous. Germline V gene lookup returns CDR1 SGHRS and CDR2 YFSETQ. This CDR3 contains 14 residues. The V gene lost 1 base and the J gene lost 6 bases, with 11 bases spanning the gap. Here the CDR3 DNA reads TGCGCCAGCAGCTTGCGCGGGATGGGTCAGCCCCAGCATTTT. Amino acids: CASSLRGMGQPQHF. The entire variable domain, with the rest obtained from reference TRBV5-1 and TRBJ1-5, is as follows: KAGVTQTPRYLIKTRGQQVTLSCSPISGHRSVSWYQQTPGQGLQFLFEYFSETQRNKGNFPGRFSGRQFSNSRSEMNVSTLELGDSALYLCASSLRGMGQPQHFGDGTRLSIL.

V and J are TRBV14 and TRBJ2-7, with 9 positions matching TRBD2. The CDR3 sequence is 16 residues long. The V gene end was trimmed by 1 base and the J gene end by 5 bases; junction bases not matched to a gene: 9. Germline lookup yields CDR1 SGHDN and CDR2 FVKESK. DNA of the CDR3: TGTGCCAGCAGCCAAGGGATTAGCGGGAGAAGGAACGAGCAGTACTTC. Amino acid sequence: CASSQGISGRRNEQYF.

As to this clone: Germline and junction disagree at one end, which may indicate a read error. V gene TRBV7-8 combines with J gene TRBJ2-1; no definite D call. The CDR3 loop spans 15 amino acids. Germline CDR1 reads SGHVS; CDR2 reads FQNEAQ. CDR3 DNA sequence: TGTGCCAGCAGCAAGAGTAAAATTTCTTACAGTGAGCAGTTCTTC. Translating gives CASSKSKISYSEQFF.

This clone was found once. This sequence joins TRBV7-2 and TRBJ2-7; perhaps TRBD2 as D (5 bases). The CDR3 totals 16 residues. The germline gives CDR1 SGHTA, CDR2 FQGNSA. With 2 bases removed from V and 4 bases from J, the gap between germline ends came to 18 bases. This CDR3 is CASSLKRIPYFYEQYF. The CDR3 DNA reads TGTGCCAGCAGCTTAAAGCGGATCCCATATTTTTACGAGCAGTACTTC.

About this clone: The germline gene is not matched at one end of the junction; a read error may be the cause. The V call is TRBV11-3, the J call TRBJ2-1, with D possibly matching TRBD2 (5 bases). Germline loops: CDR1 SGHNT, CDR2 YENEEA. This CDR3 is built from 17 residues. CDR3 coding DNA: TGTGCCGGCAGCTATAGATCGGCCGGGGTGGTCCACAATGAGCAGTTCTTC. Protein sequence: CAGSYRSAGVVHNEQFF.

The genes are TRBV6-1 and TRBJ2-4, with TRBD1 matching 8 bases. The germline CDR1 and CDR2 sequences are MNHNS and SASEGT. The CDR3 length is 14 residues. V lost 4 bases, J lost 4 bases, and 3 bases stayed unmatched. Written as DNA, the CDR3 is TGTGCCAGCAGTGTGGGACAGGCGAAAAACATTCAGTACTTC. It translates to CASSVGQAKNIQYF.

CDR3 amino acids: CASNSGIRGGTDTQYF. DNA for the CDR3: TGTGCCAGCAATAGCGGGATACGCGGTGGGACAGATACGCAGTATTTT. This rearrangement joins TRBV11-3 to TRBJ2-3; the match to TRBD2 covers 8 bases. The trim removed 7 bases at V and 3 bases at J, leaving 12 bases unmatched. This CDR3 region has 16 residues. Germline loops: CDR1 SGHNT, CDR2 YENEEA.

CDR3 sequence reads: CASSIAGNQPQHF. DNA for the CDR3: TGTGCCAGTAGTATAGCGGGGAATCAGCCCCAGCATTTT. The chain has TRBV19 and TRBJ1-5; D call uncertain. This CDR3 has 13 residues. Germline assignment: CDR1 LNHDA and CDR2 SQIVND (reference sequence). The germline V and J ends were trimmed by 1 base and 4 bases, with 5 bases remaining between them.

The V gene is TRBV10-2, the J gene TRBJ1-5; D is ambiguous. The CDR3 extends over 15 amino acids. Per the germline V gene, CDR1 is WSHSY and CDR2 is SAAADI. The V end was cut by 0 bases, the J end by 3 bases, with 9 bases between. The DNA for the CDR3 is TGCGCCAGCAGTGAGTCAGGAGGGCCCAATCAGCCCCAGCATTTT. The encoded protein is CASSESGGPNQPQHF.

The chain joins TRBV5-6 to TRBJ2-1, with no clear D. The CDR3 has 13 amino acids. The germline CDR1 and CDR2 sequences are SGHDT and YYEEEE. The V end was cut by 1 base, the J end by 4 bases, with 6 bases between. CDR3 sequence: CASSLTGYNEQFF. In DNA form, the CDR3 reads TGTGCCAGCAGCTTGACGGGTTACAATGAGCAGTTCTTC. The full variable domain, rest sourced from reference TRBV5-6 and TRBJ2-1, is DAGVTQSPTHLIKTRGQQVTLRCSPKSGHDTVSWYQQALGQGPQFIFQYYEEEERQRGNFPDRFSGHQFPNYSSELNVNALLLGDSALYLCASSLTGYNEQFFGPGTRLTVL.

The rearrangement joins TRBV5-4 to TRBJ2-3; no clear D gene. Trimming took 4 bases from V and 0 from J, leaving 12 bases between them. The germline V gene has CDR1 SGHNT and CDR2 YYREEE (reference sequence). The CDR3 contains 15 residues. In DNA form, the CDR3 reads TGTGCCAGCAGCCTGGACCGCGTTAGCACAGATACGCAGTATTTT. Translation gives CASSLDRVSTDTQYF. The full variable domain, in which reference TRBV5-4 and TRBJ2-3 provide the parts outside the CDR3, is ETGVTQSPTHLIKTRGQQVTLRCSSQSGHNTVSWYQQALGQGPQFIFQYYREEENGRGNFPPRFSGLQFPNYSSELNVNALELDDSALYLCASSLDRVSTDTQYFGPGTRLTVL.

The rearrangement links TRBV10-3 to TRBJ2-3, with 15 bases lining up with TRBD2. Per the germline V gene, CDR1 is ENHRY and CDR2 is SYGVKD. Trimming at V came to 3 bases and at J to 0 bases, leaving 13 bases not matched to a gene. CDR3 size: 21 residues. The CDR3 DNA follows: TGTGCCATCAGTGATTTGCGGGGGACTAGCGGGGGGTTCGCGAGCACAGATACGCAGTATTTT. Protein product: CAISDLRGTSGGFASTDTQYF.

The rearrangement uses TRBV25-1 and TRBJ2-7, with 7 bases matching TRBD1. The CDR3 runs 17 residues. CDR1 is MGHDK and CDR2 is SYGVNS in the germline V gene. Trimming cost V 1 base and J 4 bases; bases outside gene matches: 13. The CDR3 DNA reads TGTGCCAGCAGTGAATCGACCTCGGGACAGAGTCCATACGAGCAGTACTTC. It specifies CASSESTSGQSPYEQYF.

Regarding this clone: Other DNA variants within this sample encode the same CDR3. As DNA, the CDR3 is TGTGCCAGCAGTCCCCCGGCAGGCAGCTTAAGCACAGATACGCAGTATTTT. Residues: CASSPPAGSLSTDTQYF. This rearrangement joins TRBV25-1 to TRBJ2-3; D not certain. V lost 5 bases, J lost 0 bases, and 18 bases lay in between. This CDR3 is 17 amino acids long. Germline values: CDR1 MGHDK, CDR2 SYGVNS.

The rearrangement uses TRBV7-6 and TRBJ2-5, with 7 bases lining up with TRBD1. CDR1 SGHVS and CDR2 FNYEAQ come from the germline V gene. The CDR3 length is 15 residues. V lost 5 bases to trimming and J lost 1 base; unmatched junction nucleotides: 7. The CDR3 is CASSQNRGIQETQYF. CDR3 in DNA: TGTGCCAGCAGCCAGAACAGGGGAATCCAAGAGACCCAGTACTTC. Combining the CDR3 with reference TRBV7-6 and TRBJ2-5 gives the whole variable domain GAGVSQSPRYKVTKRGQDVALRCDPISGHVSLYWYRQALGQGPEFLTYFNYEAQQDKSGLPNDRFSAERPEGSISTLTIQRTEQRDSAMYRCASSQNRGIQETQYFGPGTRLLVL.

The chain combines TRBV6-5 with TRBJ2-5; 7 nucleotides align to TRBD1. V was pared by 2 bases and J by 10 bases, with 13 bases of the junction left unmatched. This CDR3 has 15 residues. Germline values: CDR1 MNHEY, CDR2 SVGAGI. The CDR3 spells CASSYLRGPPADQYF. For the CDR3, the DNA is TGTGCCAGCAGTTACCTTAGGGGGCCTCCCGCAGACCAGTACTTC.

V and J are TRBV6-6 and TRBJ1-1; D unresolved. The CDR3 extends over 13 amino acids. In germline, CDR1 is MNHNY, CDR2 SVGAGI (reference sequence). The V end was cut by 2 bases, the J end by 8 bases, with 12 bases between. This chain's CDR3 is CASSYTVDSEAFF. For the CDR3, the DNA is TGTGCCAGCAGTTACACTGTGGACTCAGAAGCTTTCTTT.

The V call is TRBV5-6, the J call TRBJ2-5; D is uncertain. This CDR3 is 15 amino acids long. The V end lost 0 bases, the J end lost 5 bases, and 14 bases lay between the germline ends. CDR1 and CDR2 from the germline V gene are SGHDT and YYEEEE. The CDR3 DNA reads TGTGCCAGCAGCTTGGTTGCTAGTTGGCGCGAGACCCAGTACTTC. Protein: CASSLVASWRETQYF. Full variable domain (missing parts from reference TRBV5-6 and TRBJ2-5): DAGVTQSPTHLIKTRGQQVTLRCSPKSGHDTVSWYQQALGQGPQFIFQYYEEEERQRGNFPDRFSGHQFPNYSSELNVNALLLGDSALYLCASSLVASWRETQYFGPGTRLLVL.

This chain uses TRBV6-1 with TRBJ2-5; D uncertain. Deletions cut 3 bases from V and 3 bases from J, with 11 bases between. This CDR3 contains 14 residues. Germline V gives CDR1 MNHNS, CDR2 SASEGT. The CDR3 protein is CASSDWSVEETQYF. CDR3 nucleotide sequence: TGTGCCAGCAGTGATTGGAGCGTAGAAGAGACCCAGTACTTC.

The rearrangement uses TRBV9 and TRBJ2-1, with TRBD2 matching 8 bases. The germline V gene encodes CDR1 SGDLS and CDR2 YYNGEE. The CDR3 loop spans 15 amino acids. J was trimmed by 4 bases and V by 0 bases; bases with no gene match: 3. Here the CDR3 DNA reads TGTGCCAGCAGCGTAGGGGGCGGGAGGTACAATGAGCAGTTCTTC. This translates into CASSVGGGRYNEQFF. The whole variable domain, filled in from reference TRBV9 and TRBJ2-1, reads DSGVTQTPKHLITATGQRVTLRCSPRSGDLSVYWYQQSLDQGLQFLIQYYNGEERAKGNILERFSAQQFPDLHSELNLSSLELGDSALYFCASSVGGGRYNEQFFGPGTRLTVL.

This clone was counted a single time. The chain has TRBV28 and TRBJ2-1, with D tentatively TRBD1 (5 bases). Germline-derived CDR1 and CDR2 are MDHEN and SYDVKM. V lost 6 bases, J lost 6 bases, and 18 bases lay in between. The CDR3 is made up of 15 amino acids. This CDR3 reads CASRETGLRGNEQFF. In DNA form, the CDR3 reads TGTGCCAGCAGGGAAACAGGCCTTCGAGGCAATGAGCAGTTCTTC.

The chain couples TRBV30 to TRBJ1-6; 7 nucleotides agree with TRBD1. The germline CDR1 and CDR2 sequences are GTSNPN and SVGIG (reference sequence). The junction had 3 bases not matched to a gene; V was cut back by 2 bases and J by 5 bases. CDR3 length: 14 amino acids. The DNA of the CDR3 is TGTGCCTGGAGTAGAGGACAGGATAATTCACCCCTCCACTTT. Amino acid sequence: CAWSRGQDNSPLHF.

The chain couples TRBV7-6 to TRBJ1-1, with 8 nucleotides matching TRBD1. The CDR3 spans 19 residues. The V gene end was trimmed by 5 bases and the J gene end by 6 bases; junction bases not matched to a gene: 23. The germline CDR1 and CDR2 sequences are SGHVS and FNYEAQ. Written as DNA, the CDR3 is TGTGCCAGCAGCCCCTATATGGACAGGGAGGGTTTCATTATATCTGAAGCTTTCTTT. This sequence encodes CASSPYMDREGFIISEAFF.

This clone was counted between two and nine times. The chain couples TRBV6-1 to TRBJ2-7; D might be TRBD1 (6 bases). The CDR3 consists of 12 residues. Trimming cost V 10 bases and J 2 bases, with 12 bases left between them. Germline values: CDR1 MNHNS, CDR2 SASEGT. CDR3: CATEGQTYEQYF. The DNA of the CDR3 is TGTGCCACCGAGGGACAAACCTACGAGCAGTACTTC.

The chain has TRBV6-1 and TRBJ2-3; D may be TRBD2 (7 bases). The ends were cut back, 2 bases at V and 0 bases at J, with 12 bases in the middle. This CDR3 region has 16 residues. In germline, CDR1 is MNHNS, CDR2 SASEGT. This CDR3 is CASSERRGPSTDTQYF. In nucleotides, the CDR3 is TGTGCCAGCAGTGAAAGGCGGGGGCCTAGCACAGATACGCAGTATTTT.

The CDR3 DNA is TGTGCCAGCAGCCGAGGGGAGGTCTCTGAAGCTTTCTTT. Protein sequence: CASSRGEVSEAFF. The rearrangement links TRBV7-9 to TRBJ1-1, with TRBD1 as a possible D gene (5 bases). V lost 5 bases, J lost 6 bases, and 13 bases lay in between. CDR1 SEHNR and CDR2 FQNEAQ come from the germline V gene (reference sequence). The CDR3 has 13 amino acids.